The 21 T cell receptor beta chains below all came from one sample that was sequenced in a study of cytomegalovirus exposure and HLA in healthy donors. With 60 Vbeta and 13 Jbeta primers, the PCR was carried out. The assay was immunoSEQ multiplex PCR, and TCRdb's table has in-frame clones only and misses some. The table has 150,000 to 200,000 clones, about four fifths seen once. Sequencing was carried out using PBMCs. Receptors originate from a woman in her thirties or forties in good health and CMV-seronegative.

The V gene is TRBV5-4, the J gene TRBJ1-1; D not resolved. The CDR3 runs 14 residues. The germline CDR1 and CDR2 sequences are SGHNT and YYREEE (reference sequence). V was trimmed by 0 bases and J by 1 base, leaving 7 bases between them. The DNA for the CDR3 is TGTGCCAGCAGCTTGGAGACACCGAACACTGAAGCTTTCTTT. Its translation is CASSLETPNTEAFF.

A few counts support this clone. This chain uses TRBV15 with TRBJ1-5, with D possibly being TRBD1 (5 bases). V shed 0 bases and J shed 2 bases, with 11 bases lying between them. CDR1 is LNHNV, CDR2 YYDKDF, per germline (reference sequence). There are 16 residues in the CDR3. CDR3 protein: CATSRDQGGGNQPQHF. As DNA, the CDR3 is TGTGCCACCAGCAGAGATCAGGGCGGAGGCAATCAGCCCCAGCATTTT.

The chain uses TRBV6-6 and TRBJ1-5; the match to TRBD1 covers 7 bases. Germline-derived CDR1 and CDR2 are MNHNY and SVGAGI (reference sequence). With 3 bases clipped from V and 4 bases from J, the junction kept 6 bases outside the gene matches. The CDR3 loop spans 15 amino acids. CDR3 loop: CASSYDRDRNQPQHF. DNA for the CDR3: TGTGCCAGCAGTTATGACCGGGACAGAAATCAGCCCCAGCATTTT.

The table lists this clone with a count of one. The chain joins TRBV4-1 to TRBJ2-1; the D gene is possibly TRBD1 (7 bases). V shed 1 base and J shed 2 bases, with 12 bases lying between them. Germline CDR1 is MGHRA and CDR2 is YSYEKL. The length of the CDR3 is 16 residues. CDR3 bases: TGCGCCAGCAGCCAAGTTGGAGGGGGCCCCTACAATGAGCAGTTCTTC. This sequence encodes CASSQVGGGPYNEQFF.

The DNA of the CDR3 is TGTGCCAGCAGCCCTCCGGGGACAAGTTTTAATCAGCCCCAGCATTTT. This sequence encodes CASSPPGTSFNQPQHF. This chain uses TRBV7-2 with TRBJ1-5; D might be TRBD1 (6 bases). This CDR3 has 16 amino acids. Trimming removed 5 bases at V and 4 bases at J, with 18 bases between. Germline V gene data show CDR1 as SGHTA and CDR2 as FQGNSA.

V gene TRBV7-8 combines with J gene TRBJ2-4; D is perhaps TRBD2 (7 bases). Germline CDR1 and CDR2: SGHVS and FQNEAQ. The CDR3 extends over 18 amino acids. The V end lost 5 bases, the J end lost 0 bases, and 20 bases lay between the germline ends. DNA of the CDR3: TGTGCCAGCAGCCTAAGCGGGGTCAGGGGTCTAGCCAAAAACATTCAGTACTTC. It encodes CASSLSGVRGLAKNIQYF.

The V gene is TRBV6-5, the J gene TRBJ1-1; D uncertain. The germline V and J ends were trimmed by 2 bases and 4 bases, with 11 bases remaining between them. There are 14 residues in the CDR3. Germline-derived CDR1 and CDR2 are MNHEY and SVGAGI. The chain's CDR3 is CASSYGQAITEAFF. As DNA, the CDR3 is TGTGCCAGCAGTTACGGGCAGGCGATCACTGAAGCTTTCTTT.

This chain joins TRBV10-3 and TRBJ1-1; the D gene is possibly TRBD1 (5 bases). The CDR3 extends over 12 amino acids. V lost 1 base, J lost 10 bases, and 10 bases lay in between. CDR1 is ENHRY and CDR2 is SYGVKD in the germline V gene. CDR3 region: CAISELAGGAFF. Here the CDR3 DNA reads TGTGCCATCAGTGAGTTGGCCGGGGGAGCTTTCTTT.

The CDR3 DNA reads TGTGCCAGCAGTAGGGGTCGGGCTAGCGGCGCGGTTGAGCAGTTCTTC. Residues: CASSRGRASGAVEQFF. V and J are TRBV27 and TRBJ2-1; TRBD2 matches 7 bases. This CDR3 has 16 residues. Germline values: CDR1 MNHEY, CDR2 SMNVEV (reference sequence). The V segment lost 5 bases and the J segment 9 bases; nucleotides outside the gene matches: 16.

V usage is TRBV2 and J usage is TRBJ1-2; tentatively, D is TRBD1 (5 bases). The germline V gene encodes CDR1 SNHLY and CDR2 FYNNEI. V was pared by 6 bases and J by 4 bases, with 9 bases between. The CDR3 runs 12 residues. CDR3 loop: CASRDDSYGYTF. DNA for the CDR3: TGTGCCAGCAGAGACGACAGCTATGGCTACACCTTC.

The chain joins TRBV9 to TRBJ1-4, with 7 bases that match TRBD1. The germline V gene encodes CDR1 SGDLS and CDR2 YYNGEE. CDR3 length equals 15 residues. V gave up 4 bases and J gave up 5 bases; unmatched junction bases: 8. This chain's CDR3 is CASSPWDSRNEKLFF. For the CDR3, the DNA is TGTGCCAGCAGCCCCTGGGACAGCCGGAATGAAAAACTGTTTTTT.

The genes are TRBV27 and TRBJ1-2; 8 nucleotides line up with TRBD1. The germline gives CDR1 MNHEY, CDR2 SMNVEV (reference sequence). J was trimmed by 10 bases and V by 5 bases; bases with no gene match: 9. This CDR3 has 13 residues. CDR3 in DNA: TGTGCCAGCAGTCCCCAGGGGGCAAGTGACTACACCTTC. Encoded protein: CASSPQGASDYTF.

This rearrangement joins TRBV2 to TRBJ1-1; no clear D. Trimming left V 3 bases short and J 5 bases short, with 7 bases between. Per the germline V gene, CDR1 is SNHLY and CDR2 is FYNNEI. The CDR3 is 12 residues long. CDR3 protein: CASSEPGTEAFF. The CDR3 DNA follows: TGTGCCAGCAGTGAGCCGGGGACTGAAGCTTTCTTT.

The CDR3 reads CASSQELAGVTDTQYF. In DNA, the CDR3 is TGCGCCAGCAGCCAAGAACTAGCGGGAGTCACAGATACGCAGTATTTT. The chain uses TRBV4-1 and TRBJ2-3; 11 positions agree with TRBD2. Germline lookup yields CDR1 MGHRA and CDR2 YSYEKL. This CDR3 contains 16 residues. The ends lost 0 bases at V and 2 bases at J; junction bases unmatched: 1.

The chain recombines TRBV7-8 with TRBJ2-2, with TRBD2 matching over 7 bases. J gave up 3 bases and V 3 bases, and 7 bases lay outside the gene matches. Germline CDR1 is SGHVS and CDR2 is FQNEAQ. The CDR3 runs to 16 residues. The CDR3 DNA follows: TGTGCCAGCAGCTTTGGGTTTGGGGGGGACACCGGGGAGCTGTTTTTT. Residues: CASSFGFGGDTGELFF.

V usage is TRBV2 and J usage is TRBJ2-7, with D perhaps matching TRBD2 (5 bases). Looked up from germline, CDR1 is SNHLY and CDR2 is FYNNEI. The ends were cut back, 3 bases at V and 1 base at J, with 7 bases in the middle. The CDR3 extends over 13 amino acids. In DNA form, the CDR3 reads TGTGCCAGCAGTGACAGGACTTCCTACGAGCAGTACTTC. Translating it yields CASSDRTSYEQYF.

The V gene is TRBV4-3, the J gene TRBJ1-2; 8 nucleotides line up with TRBD1. Germline CDR1 is LGHNA and CDR2 is YSLEER. The CDR3 runs to 16 residues. The J segment lost 4 bases and the V segment lost 3 bases, leaving 10 bases of the junction unmatched. CDR3 amino acids: CASSQDPTGDFYGYTF. CDR3 nucleotide sequence: TGCGCCAGCAGCCAGGACCCGACAGGGGACTTCTATGGCTACACCTTC.

The J gene is TRBJ2-4, the V gene TRBV5-1; 9 bases agree with TRBD2. CDR3 length: 16 amino acids. J was trimmed by 0 bases and V by 4 bases; bases with no gene match: 5. Per germline, CDR1 SGHRS and CDR2 YFSETQ. The CDR3 DNA reads TGCGCCAGCAGCCTACTAGCGGGCCTAGCCAAAAACATTCAGTACTTC. Translation: CASSLLAGLAKNIQYF.

The V and J genes are TRBV9 and TRBJ2-1; D is undetermined. Trimming took off 4 bases at V and 3 bases at J, with 14 bases between the two ends. This CDR3 comprises 15 residues. Germline V lookup: CDR1 SGDLS, CDR2 YYNGEE. For the CDR3, the DNA is TGTGCCAGCAGCCTTAGAGGAGTGGACTACAATGAGCAGTTCTTC. Residues: CASSLRGVDYNEQFF.

The chain is built from TRBV7-2 and TRBJ2-5; 15 bases fit TRBD2. Per germline, CDR1 SGHTA and CDR2 FQGNSA. The CDR3 totals 16 residues. V dropped 5 bases and J dropped 5; count of bases not matched to a gene: 6. The CDR3 spells CASSALGTSGRETQYF. Written as DNA, the CDR3 is TGTGCCAGCAGCGCCCTGGGGACTAGCGGGAGGGAGACCCAGTACTTC.

V gene TRBV28 combines with J gene TRBJ1-1, with D uncertain. V was pared by 7 bases and J by 3 bases, with 12 bases between. The germline gives CDR1 MDHEN, CDR2 SYDVKM. The CDR3 is 13 residues long. As DNA, the CDR3 is TGTGCCAGCATCAAGAGGAAGGACACTGAAGCTTTCTTT. This encodes CASIKRKDTEAFF.